These 5 T cell receptor beta chains were all obtained from the same sample, sequenced in a study of blood T cell repertoires in COVID-19. The method was immunoSEQ multiplex PCR; TCRdb's version includes in-frame clones alone and lacks a portion of them. The sample has 300,000 to 450,000 clones, 85% to 90% seen once. The sequenced sample consisted of PBMCs or T cells enriched from blood (not recorded which). All receptors come from a woman aged 25 to 45 who had been exposed to COVID-19.

The genes are TRBV19 and TRBJ2-2, with 11 bases matching TRBD2. The CDR3 sequence is 17 residues long. Germline loops: CDR1 LNHDA, CDR2 SQIVND (reference sequence). Losses at the gene ends were 5 bases for V and 5 bases for J; bases not matched to a gene: 10. Written as DNA, the CDR3 is TGTGCCAGTAGTGCCTACACTAGCGGGAGTGGAACCGGGGAGCTGTTTTTT. The encoded protein is CASSAYTSGSGTGELFF.

The gene calls are TRBV9 and TRBJ2-7; 8 nucleotides align to TRBD2. The CDR3 is 14 amino acids. CDR1 SGDLS and CDR2 YYNGEE come from the germline V gene. V shed 0 bases and J 2 bases; nucleotides not matched to a gene: 1. In DNA, the CDR3 is TGTGCCAGCAGCGTAGGGACTAGCCCCTACGAGCAGTACTTC. Its protein is CASSVGTSPYEQYF. Based on the CDR3 plus reference TRBV9 and TRBJ2-7, the full variable domain is DSGVTQTPKHLITATGQRVTLRCSPRSGDLSVYWYQQSLDQGLQFLIQYYNGEERAKGNILERFSAQQFPDLHSELNLSSLELGDSALYFCASSVGTSPYEQYFGPGTRLTVT.

The V gene is TRBV7-3, the J gene TRBJ1-1; TRBD1 agrees at 7 bases. V trimming: 2 bases; J trimming: 1 base; junction bases outside the gene matches: 16. The CDR3 loop spans 19 amino acids. The V gene's germline CDR1 is SGHTA and CDR2 FQGTGA. CDR3 nucleotide sequence: TGTGCCAGCAGCTTACGCCCTTTGGGGACAGCTCGCCAGAACACTGAAGCTTTCTTT. Its protein is CASSLRPLGTARQNTEAFF.

The rearrangement uses TRBV6-2 or TRBV6-3 and TRBJ2-7; TRBD2 matches 12 bases. V dropped 6 bases and J dropped 2; count of bases not matched to a gene: 5. The CDR3 spans 15 residues. The V gene's germline CDR1 is MNHEY and CDR2 SVGEGT. This CDR3 reads CASSRLAGVAYEQYF. The DNA of the CDR3 is TGTGCCAGCAGCCGACTAGCGGGAGTTGCCTACGAGCAGTACTTC.

To note about this clone: Mismatch with germline at one junction end may stem from a read error. This rearrangement joins TRBV10-1 to TRBJ2-1, with TRBD2 matching over 7 bases. The CDR3 consists of 13 residues. Germline CDR1 WNHNN, CDR2 SYGVQD (reference sequence). CDR3 sequence reads: CANSVGTKNEQFF. The CDR3 bases are TGCGCCAACAGTGTGGGGACTAAAAATGAGCAGTTCTTC.